The 4 T cell receptor beta chains given below trace back to one sample, sequenced in a study of OX40 agonist ivuxolimab in advanced cancers. Produced via immunoSEQ multiplex PCR; TCRdb's table is partial and in-frame only. The sample includes under 90,000 clones, 85% to 90% of them seen just once. The sequencing here drew on CD4+ or CD8+ T cells sorted from blood, taken in a trial of the OX40 agonist ivuxolimab. These receptors were collected from an adult with an advanced solid tumor such as melanoma, head and neck, liver or kidney cancer.

The chain combines TRBV5-1 with TRBJ2-3, with a possible D match to TRBD2 (7 bases). Trimming stripped 0 bases from V and 4 bases from J, with 15 bases between. Germline values: CDR1 SGHRS, CDR2 YFSETQ. This CDR3 region has 16 residues. In DNA form, the CDR3 reads TGCGCCAGCAGCTTGGCGTCCGGGGGGCGCTCAGATACGCAGTATTTT. This gives the protein CASSLASGGRSDTQYF.

The V and J genes are TRBV19 and TRBJ1-1; D remains unclear. V was pared by 4 bases and J by 6 bases, with 12 bases between. CDR1 and CDR2 (germline): LNHDA, SQIVND (reference sequence). The CDR3 sequence is 13 residues long. CDR3 in amino acids: CASSRAPGAEAFF. CDR3 coding DNA: TGTGCCAGTAGTAGGGCCCCGGGCGCTGAAGCTTTCTTT.

The chain employs TRBV27 and TRBJ2-5, with D tentatively TRBD1 (5 bases). Germline CDR1 is MNHEY and CDR2 is SMNVEV (reference sequence). The V gene lost 4 bases and the J gene lost 5 bases, with 11 bases spanning the gap. The CDR3 runs to 13 residues. The CDR3 DNA sequence: TGTGCCAGCAGTTCTAGGGGTCGGGAGACCCAGTACTTC. Translated, it gives CASSSRGRETQYF.

This clone was seen a single time. J is TRBJ2-5 and V is TRBV15; D is undetermined. Germline-derived CDR1 and CDR2 are LNHNV and YYDKDF (reference sequence). V was pared by 0 bases and J by 5 bases, with 13 bases between. The CDR3 has 15 amino acids. The CDR3 DNA is TGTGCCACCAGCAGAGATCGGTCAGCGAGGGAGACCCAGTACTTC. Its protein product is CATSRDRSARETQYF.